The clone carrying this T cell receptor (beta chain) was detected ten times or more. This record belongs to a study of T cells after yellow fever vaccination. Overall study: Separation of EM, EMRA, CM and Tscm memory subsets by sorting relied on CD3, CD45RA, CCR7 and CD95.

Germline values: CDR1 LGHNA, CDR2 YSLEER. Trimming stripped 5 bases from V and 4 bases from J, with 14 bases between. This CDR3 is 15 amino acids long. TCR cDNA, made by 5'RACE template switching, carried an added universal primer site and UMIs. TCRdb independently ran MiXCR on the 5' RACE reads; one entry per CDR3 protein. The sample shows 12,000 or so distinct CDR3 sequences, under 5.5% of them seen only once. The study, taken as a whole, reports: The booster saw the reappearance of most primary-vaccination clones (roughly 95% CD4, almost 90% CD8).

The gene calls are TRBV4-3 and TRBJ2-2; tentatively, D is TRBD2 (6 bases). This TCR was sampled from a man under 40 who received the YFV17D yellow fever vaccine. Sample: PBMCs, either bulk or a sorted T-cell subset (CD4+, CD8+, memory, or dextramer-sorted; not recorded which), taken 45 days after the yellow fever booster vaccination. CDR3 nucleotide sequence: TGCGCCAGCAGCAACGGAGGGCCGGGCACCGGGGAGCTGTTTTTT. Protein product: CASSNGGPGTGELFF.